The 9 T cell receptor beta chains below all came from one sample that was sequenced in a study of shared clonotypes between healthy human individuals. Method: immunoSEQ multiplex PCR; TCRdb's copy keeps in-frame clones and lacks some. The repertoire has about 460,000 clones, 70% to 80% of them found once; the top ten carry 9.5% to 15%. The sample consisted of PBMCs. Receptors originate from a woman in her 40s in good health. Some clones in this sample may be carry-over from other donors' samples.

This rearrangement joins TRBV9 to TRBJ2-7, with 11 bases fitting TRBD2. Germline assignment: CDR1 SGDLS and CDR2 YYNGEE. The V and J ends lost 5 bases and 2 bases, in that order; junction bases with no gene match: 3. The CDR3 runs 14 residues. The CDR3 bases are TGTGCCAGCAGTCCTAGCGGGAGGCCCTACGAGCAGTACTTC. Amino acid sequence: CASSPSGRPYEQYF. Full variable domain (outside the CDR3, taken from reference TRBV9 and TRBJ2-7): DSGVTQTPKHLITATGQRVTLRCSPRSGDLSVYWYQQSLDQGLQFLIQYYNGEERAKGNILERFSAQQFPDLHSELNLSSLELGDSALYFCASSPSGRPYEQYFGPGTRLTVT.

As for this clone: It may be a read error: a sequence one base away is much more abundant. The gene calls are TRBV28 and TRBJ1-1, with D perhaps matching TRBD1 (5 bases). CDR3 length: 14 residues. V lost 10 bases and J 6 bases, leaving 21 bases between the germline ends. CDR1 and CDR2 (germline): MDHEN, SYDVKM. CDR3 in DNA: TGTGCCACCCGGTCCGACCCAGGGCACGCTGAAGCTTTCTTT. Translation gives CATRSDPGHAEAFF.

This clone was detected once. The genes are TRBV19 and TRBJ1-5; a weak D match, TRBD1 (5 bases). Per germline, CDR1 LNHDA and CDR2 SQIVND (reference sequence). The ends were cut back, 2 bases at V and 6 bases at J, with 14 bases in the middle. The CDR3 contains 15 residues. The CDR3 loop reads CASSISGAGPQPQHF. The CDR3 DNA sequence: TGTGCCAGTAGTATAAGTGGGGCAGGGCCTCAGCCCCAGCATTTT.

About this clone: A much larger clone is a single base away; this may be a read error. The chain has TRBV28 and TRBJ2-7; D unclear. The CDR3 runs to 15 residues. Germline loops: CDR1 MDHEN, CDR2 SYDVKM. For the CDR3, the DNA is TGTGCCGGCAGTTTGGTCTTAGCACCTCGACACGAGCAGTACTTC. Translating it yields CAGSLVLAPRHEQYF.

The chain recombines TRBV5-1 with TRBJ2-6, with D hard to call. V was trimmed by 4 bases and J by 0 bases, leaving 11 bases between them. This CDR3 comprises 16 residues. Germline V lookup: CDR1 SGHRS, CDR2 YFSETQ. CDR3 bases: TGCGCCAGCAGCCCCGGGTCCGACTCTGGGGCCAACGTCCTGACTTTC. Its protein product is CASSPGSDSGANVLTF. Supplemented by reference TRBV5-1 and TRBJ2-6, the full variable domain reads KAGVTQTPRYLIKTRGQQVTLSCSPISGHRSVSWYQQTPGQGLQFLFEYFSETQRNKGNFPGRFSGRQFSNSRSEMNVSTLELGDSALYLCASSPGSDSGANVLTFGAGSRLTVL.

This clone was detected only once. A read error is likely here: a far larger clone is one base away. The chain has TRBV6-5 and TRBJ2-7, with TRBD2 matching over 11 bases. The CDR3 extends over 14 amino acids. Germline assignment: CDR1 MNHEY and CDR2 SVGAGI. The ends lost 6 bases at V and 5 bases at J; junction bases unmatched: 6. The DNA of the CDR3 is TGTGCCAGCAGCGGACTAGCGGGCCCCGACGAGCAGTACTTC. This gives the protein CASSGLAGPDEQYF.

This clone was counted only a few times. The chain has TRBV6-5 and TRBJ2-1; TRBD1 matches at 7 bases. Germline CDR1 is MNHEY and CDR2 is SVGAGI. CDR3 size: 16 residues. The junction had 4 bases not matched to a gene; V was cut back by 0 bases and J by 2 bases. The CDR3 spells CASSYSNRGAYNEQFF. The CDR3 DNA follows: TGTGCCAGCAGTTACTCGAACAGGGGAGCCTACAATGAGCAGTTCTTC.

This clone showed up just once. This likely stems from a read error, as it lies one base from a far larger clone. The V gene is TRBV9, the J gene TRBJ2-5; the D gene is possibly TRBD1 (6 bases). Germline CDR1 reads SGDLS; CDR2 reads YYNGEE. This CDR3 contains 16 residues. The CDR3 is CASIVGQGFRGETQYF. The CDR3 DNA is TGTGCCAGCATCGTAGGGCAGGGGTTCCGAGGGGAGACCCAGTACTTC.

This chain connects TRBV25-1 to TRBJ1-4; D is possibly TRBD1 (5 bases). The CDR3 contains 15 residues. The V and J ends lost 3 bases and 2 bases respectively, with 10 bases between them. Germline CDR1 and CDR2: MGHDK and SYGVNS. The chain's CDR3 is CASSEYRGTNEKLFF. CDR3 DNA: TGTGCCAGCAGTGAGTACCGGGGGACTAATGAAAAACTGTTTTTT.